This T cell receptor (beta chain) was identified during a study of blood T cell repertoires in COVID-19. Only in-frame clones appear in the TCRdb table, and some are missing; sequencing was by immunoSEQ multiplex PCR. This repertoire shows around 63,000 clones, 70% to 85% found once; its top ten account for 32%. This clone was seen only a few times. Sequencing was done on a sample of peripheral blood. The sequence was collected from a human donor in a cohort sampled during active COVID-19.

The CDR3 reads CASSGRRQRGNQPQHF. CDR3 in DNA: TGTGCCAGCAGCGGTCGCCGACAGCGGGGCAATCAGCCCCAGCATTTT. The gene calls are TRBV5-8 and TRBJ1-5, with D possibly TRBD1 on 5 matching bases. The length of the CDR3 is 16 residues. Germline lookup yields CDR1 SGHTS and CDR2 YDEGEE. V was cut by 4 bases and J by 2 bases, with 16 bases left in between.